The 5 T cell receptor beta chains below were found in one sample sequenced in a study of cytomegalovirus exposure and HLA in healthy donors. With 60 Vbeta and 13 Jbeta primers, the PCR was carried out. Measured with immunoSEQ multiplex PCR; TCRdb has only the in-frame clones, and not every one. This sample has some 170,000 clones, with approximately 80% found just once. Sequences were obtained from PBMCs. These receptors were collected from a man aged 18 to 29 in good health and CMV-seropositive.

The CDR3 spells CASPAGRPGELFF. DNA for the CDR3: TGTGCCAGCCCCGCGGGTAGGCCCGGGGAGCTGTTTTTT. The chain combines TRBV11-2 with TRBJ2-2; TRBD2 is a possible D gene (5 bases). The ends were cut back, 8 bases at V and 6 bases at J, with 13 bases in the middle. This CDR3 has 13 amino acids. From germline, CDR1 is SGHAT and CDR2 FQNNGV.

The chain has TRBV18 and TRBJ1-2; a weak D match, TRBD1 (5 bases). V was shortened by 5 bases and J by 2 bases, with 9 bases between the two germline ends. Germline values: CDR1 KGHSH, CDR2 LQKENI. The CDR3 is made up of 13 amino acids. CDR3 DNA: TGTGCCAGCTCATCGGAGGGGAACTATGGCTACACCTTC. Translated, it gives CASSSEGNYGYTF.

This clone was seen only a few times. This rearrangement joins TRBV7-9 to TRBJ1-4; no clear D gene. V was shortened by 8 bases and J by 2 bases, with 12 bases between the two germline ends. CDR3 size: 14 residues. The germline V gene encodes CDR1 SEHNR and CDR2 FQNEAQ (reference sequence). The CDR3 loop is CASGTDTTNEKLFF. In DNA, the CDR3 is TGTGCCAGCGGAACCGACACCACTAATGAAAAACTGTTTTTT.

The CDR3: CASSWLSGAGYNEQFF. The CDR3 DNA is TGTGCCAGCAGCTGGCTCTCTGGAGCGGGGTACAATGAGCAGTTCTTC. The chain couples TRBV7-2 to TRBJ2-1; 7 positions agree with TRBD2. The CDR3 sequence is 16 residues long. Germline V gives CDR1 SGHTA, CDR2 FQGNSA. V lost 4 bases and J lost 4; bases outside the gene matches: 10.

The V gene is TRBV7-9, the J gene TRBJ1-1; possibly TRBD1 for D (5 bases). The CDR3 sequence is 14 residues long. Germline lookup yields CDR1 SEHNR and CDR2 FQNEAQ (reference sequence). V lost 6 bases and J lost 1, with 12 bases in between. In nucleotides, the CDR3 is TGTGCCAGCAGACTAACAGGACCGAACACTGAAGCTTTCTTT. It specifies CASRLTGPNTEAFF.